This TCR beta chain appears in the sequencing data of a study of T cell responses to AZD1222 COVID-19 vaccine. Study-level points and caveats: Researchers took repertoire samples only after the peak T cell response had come.

The repertoire was sequenced with immunoSEQ multiplex PCR; TCRdb's copy has only in-frame clones and lacks some. The sample shows over 50,000 clones, about 83% of them seen only once. About this clone itself: Its antigen is unidentified.

This receptor was taken from an adult in good health. Specimen: peripheral blood, collected on day 0 of AZD1222 vaccination.

CDR3 coding DNA: TGTGCCAGTAGTATTGGGACCGTTCCTACGGCTTTCTTT. It specifies CASSIGTVPTAFF. The rearrangement links TRBV19 to TRBJ1-1, with D perhaps matching TRBD1 (5 bases). CDR1 LNHDA and CDR2 SQIVND come from the germline V gene (reference sequence). This CDR3 spans 13 amino acids. The germline V and J ends were trimmed by 3 bases and 11 bases, with 16 bases remaining between them.